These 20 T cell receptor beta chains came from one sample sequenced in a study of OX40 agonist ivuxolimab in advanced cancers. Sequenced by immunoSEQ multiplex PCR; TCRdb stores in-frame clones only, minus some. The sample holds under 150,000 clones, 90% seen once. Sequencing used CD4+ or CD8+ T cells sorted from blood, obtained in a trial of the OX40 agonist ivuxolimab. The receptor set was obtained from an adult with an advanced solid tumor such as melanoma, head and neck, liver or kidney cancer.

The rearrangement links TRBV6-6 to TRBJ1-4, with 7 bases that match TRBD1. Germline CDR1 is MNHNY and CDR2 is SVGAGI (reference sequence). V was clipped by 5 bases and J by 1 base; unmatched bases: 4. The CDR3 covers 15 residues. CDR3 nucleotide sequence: TGTGCCAGCAGTCACACAGGGGAAACTAATGAAAAACTGTTTTTT. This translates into CASSHTGETNEKLFF.

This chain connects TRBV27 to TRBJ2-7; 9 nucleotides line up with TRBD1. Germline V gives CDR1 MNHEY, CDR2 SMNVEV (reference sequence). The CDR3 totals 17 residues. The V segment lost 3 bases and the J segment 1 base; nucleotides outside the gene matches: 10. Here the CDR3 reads CASSFNNRGHRSYEQYF. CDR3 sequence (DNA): TGTGCCAGCAGTTTTAACAACAGGGGGCATCGATCCTACGAGCAGTACTTC.

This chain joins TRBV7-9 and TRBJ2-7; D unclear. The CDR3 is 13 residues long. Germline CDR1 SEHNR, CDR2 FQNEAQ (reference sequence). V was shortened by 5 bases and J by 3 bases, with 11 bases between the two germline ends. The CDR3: CASSLSRFYEQYF. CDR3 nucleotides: TGTGCCAGCAGCCTGTCTAGATTCTACGAGCAGTACTTC.

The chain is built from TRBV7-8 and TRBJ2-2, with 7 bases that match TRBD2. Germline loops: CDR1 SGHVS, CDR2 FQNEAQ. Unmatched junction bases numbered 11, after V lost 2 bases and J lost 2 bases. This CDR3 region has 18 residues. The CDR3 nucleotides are TGTGCCAGCAGCTTAAGGGAGGCGGGAGCAGGCAACACCGGGGAGCTGTTTTTT. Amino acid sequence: CASSLREAGAGNTGELFF.

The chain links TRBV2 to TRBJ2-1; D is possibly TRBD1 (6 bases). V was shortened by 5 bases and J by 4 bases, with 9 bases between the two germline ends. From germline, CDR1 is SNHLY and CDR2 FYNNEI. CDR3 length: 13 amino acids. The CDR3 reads CASSLDSYNEQFF. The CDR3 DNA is TGTGCCAGCAGTCTGGACAGTTACAATGAGCAGTTCTTC.

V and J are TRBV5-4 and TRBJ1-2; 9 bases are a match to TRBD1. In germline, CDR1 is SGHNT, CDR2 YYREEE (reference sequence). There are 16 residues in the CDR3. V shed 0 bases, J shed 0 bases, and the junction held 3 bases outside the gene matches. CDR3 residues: CASSLDRGPSNYGYTF. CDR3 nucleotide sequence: TGTGCCAGCAGCTTGGACAGGGGGCCCTCTAACTATGGCTACACCTTC.

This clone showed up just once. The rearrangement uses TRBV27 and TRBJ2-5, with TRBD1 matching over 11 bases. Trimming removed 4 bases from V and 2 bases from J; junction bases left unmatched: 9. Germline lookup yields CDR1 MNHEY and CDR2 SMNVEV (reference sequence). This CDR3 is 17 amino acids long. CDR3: CASSSPGTGGLQETQYF. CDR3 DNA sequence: TGTGCCAGCAGTTCCCCAGGGACAGGGGGTTTACAAGAGACCCAGTACTTC.

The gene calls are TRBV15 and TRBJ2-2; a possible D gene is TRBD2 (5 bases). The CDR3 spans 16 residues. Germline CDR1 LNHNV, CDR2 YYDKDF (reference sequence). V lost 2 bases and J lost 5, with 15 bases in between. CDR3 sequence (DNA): TGTGCCACCAGCAGACCGATACTACCGGGGACCGGGGAGCTGTTTTTT. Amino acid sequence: CATSRPILPGTGELFF.

CDR3 protein: CASSFGTGGNTIYF. Here the CDR3 DNA reads TGTGCCAGCAGCTTCGGGACAGGGGGAAACACCATATATTTT. V gene TRBV11-3 combines with J gene TRBJ1-3; 9 positions agree with TRBD1. CDR3 size: 14 residues. V shed 3 bases, J shed 4 bases, and the junction held 1 base outside the gene matches. Germline V gene data show CDR1 as SGHNT and CDR2 as YENEEA.

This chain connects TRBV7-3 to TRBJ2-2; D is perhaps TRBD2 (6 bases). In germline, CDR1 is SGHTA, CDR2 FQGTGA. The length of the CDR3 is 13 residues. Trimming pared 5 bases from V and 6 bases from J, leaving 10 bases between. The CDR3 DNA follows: TGTGCCAGCAGCATTACTAGCTCCGGGGAGCTGTTTTTT. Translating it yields CASSITSSGELFF.

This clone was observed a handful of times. CDR3 loop: CASSVNWETEAFF. CDR3 sequence (DNA): TGCGCCAGCAGCGTTAATTGGGAAACTGAAGCTTTCTTT. The gene calls are TRBV5-1 and TRBJ1-1; D unclear. The CDR3 sequence is 13 residues long. Trimming cost V 4 bases and J 5 bases, with 12 bases left between them. Germline CDR1 SGHRS, CDR2 YFSETQ.

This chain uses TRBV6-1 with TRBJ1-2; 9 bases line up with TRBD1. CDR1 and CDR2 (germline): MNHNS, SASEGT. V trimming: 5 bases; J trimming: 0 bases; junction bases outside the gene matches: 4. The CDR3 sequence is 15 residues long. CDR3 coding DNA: TGTGCCAGCAGTCCGACAGGGGGATCTAACTATGGCTACACCTTC. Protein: CASSPTGGSNYGYTF.

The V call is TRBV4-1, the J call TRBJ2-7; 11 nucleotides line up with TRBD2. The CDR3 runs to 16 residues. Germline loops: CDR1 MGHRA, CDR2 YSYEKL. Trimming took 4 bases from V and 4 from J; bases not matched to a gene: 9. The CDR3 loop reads CASSPQTSGAKYEQYF. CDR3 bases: TGCGCCAGCAGCCCTCAGACTAGCGGGGCGAAATACGAGCAGTACTTC.

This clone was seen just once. CDR3 residues: CASSSGLAGGDEQFF. The CDR3 DNA follows: TGCGCCAGCAGCTCTGGACTAGCGGGAGGGGATGAGCAGTTCTTC. V gene TRBV5-1 combines with J gene TRBJ2-1; 15 positions match TRBD2. Losses at the gene ends were 3 bases for V and 8 bases for J; bases not matched to a gene: 3. Germline V lookup: CDR1 SGHRS, CDR2 YFSETQ. The CDR3 is 15 residues long.

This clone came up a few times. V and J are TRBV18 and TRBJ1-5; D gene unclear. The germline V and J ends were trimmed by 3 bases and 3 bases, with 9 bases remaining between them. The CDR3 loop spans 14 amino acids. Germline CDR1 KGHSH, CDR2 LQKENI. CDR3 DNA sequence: TGTGCCAGCTCACCGGGCGGGAACAATCAGCCCCAGCATTTT. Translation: CASSPGGNNQPQHF.

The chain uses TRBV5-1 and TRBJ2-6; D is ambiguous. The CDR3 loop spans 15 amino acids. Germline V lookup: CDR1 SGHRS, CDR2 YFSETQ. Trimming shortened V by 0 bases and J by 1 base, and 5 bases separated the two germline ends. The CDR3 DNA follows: TGCGCCAGCAGCTTGGGGAGTTCTGGGGCCAACGTCCTGACTTTC. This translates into CASSLGSSGANVLTF. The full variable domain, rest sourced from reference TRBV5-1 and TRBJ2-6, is KAGVTQTPRYLIKTRGQQVTLSCSPISGHRSVSWYQQTPGQGLQFLFEYFSETQRNKGNFPGRFSGRQFSNSRSEMNVSTLELGDSALYLCASSLGSSGANVLTFGAGSRLTVL.

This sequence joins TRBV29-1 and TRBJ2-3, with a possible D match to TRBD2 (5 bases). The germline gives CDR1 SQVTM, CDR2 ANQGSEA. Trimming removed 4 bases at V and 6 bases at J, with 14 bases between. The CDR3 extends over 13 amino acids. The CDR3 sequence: CSVVRPGSDTQYF. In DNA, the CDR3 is TGCAGCGTTGTTAGGCCGGGGTCTGATACGCAGTATTTT.

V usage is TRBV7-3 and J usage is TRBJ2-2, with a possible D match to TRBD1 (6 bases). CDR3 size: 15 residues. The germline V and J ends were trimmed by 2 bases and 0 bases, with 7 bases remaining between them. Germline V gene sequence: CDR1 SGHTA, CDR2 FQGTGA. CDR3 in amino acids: CASSLGDTNTGELFF. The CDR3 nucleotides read TGTGCCAGCAGCTTAGGGGACACGAACACCGGGGAGCTGTTTTTT.

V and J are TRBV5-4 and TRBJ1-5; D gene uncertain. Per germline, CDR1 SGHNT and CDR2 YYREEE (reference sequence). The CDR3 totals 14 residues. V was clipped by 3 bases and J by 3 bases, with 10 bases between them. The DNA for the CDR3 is TGTGCCAGCAGCTCAACTCGGGACAATCAGCCCCAGCATTTT. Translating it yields CASSSTRDNQPQHF.

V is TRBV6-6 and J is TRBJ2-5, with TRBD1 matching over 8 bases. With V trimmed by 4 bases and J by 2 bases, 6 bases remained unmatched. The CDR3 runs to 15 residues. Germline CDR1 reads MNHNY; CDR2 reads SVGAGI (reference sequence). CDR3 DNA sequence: TGTGCCAGCAGTTGGGAACAGGGGGTACAAGAGACCCAGTACTTC. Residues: CASSWEQGVQETQYF.